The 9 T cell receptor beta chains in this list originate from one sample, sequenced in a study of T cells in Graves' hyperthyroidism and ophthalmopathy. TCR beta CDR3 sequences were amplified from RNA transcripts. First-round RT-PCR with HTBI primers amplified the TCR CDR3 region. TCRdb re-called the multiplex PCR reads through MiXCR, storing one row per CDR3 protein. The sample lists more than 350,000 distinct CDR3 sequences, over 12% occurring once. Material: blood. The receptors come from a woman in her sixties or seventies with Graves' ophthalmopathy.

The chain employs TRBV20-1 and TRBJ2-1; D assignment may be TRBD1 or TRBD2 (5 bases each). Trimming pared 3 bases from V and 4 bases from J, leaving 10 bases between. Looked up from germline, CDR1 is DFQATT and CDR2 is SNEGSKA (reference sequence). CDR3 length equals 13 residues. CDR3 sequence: CSARGDAYNEQFF. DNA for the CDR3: TGCAGTGCTAGGGGGGACGCTTACAATGAGCAGTTCTTC.

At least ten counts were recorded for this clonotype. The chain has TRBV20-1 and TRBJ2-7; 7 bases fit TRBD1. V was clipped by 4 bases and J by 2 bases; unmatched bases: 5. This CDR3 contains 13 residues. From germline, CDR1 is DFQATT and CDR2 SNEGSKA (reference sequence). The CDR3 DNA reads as TGCAGTGCTACTGACAGGGACCCCTACGAGCAGTACTTC. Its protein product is CSATDRDPYEQYF.

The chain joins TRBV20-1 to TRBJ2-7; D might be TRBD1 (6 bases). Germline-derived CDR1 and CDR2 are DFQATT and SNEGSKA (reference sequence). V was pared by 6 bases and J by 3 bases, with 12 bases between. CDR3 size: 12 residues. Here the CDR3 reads CSAAGDNYEQYF. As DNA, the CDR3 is TGCAGTGCGGCAGGGGATAACTACGAGCAGTACTTC.

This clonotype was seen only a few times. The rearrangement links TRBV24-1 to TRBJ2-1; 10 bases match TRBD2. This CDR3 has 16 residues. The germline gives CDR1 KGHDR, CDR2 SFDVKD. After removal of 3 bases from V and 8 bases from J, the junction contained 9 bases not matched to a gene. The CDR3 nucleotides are TGTGCCACCAGTGATCCAACTAGCGGGGCTAGGGATGAGCAGTTCTTC. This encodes CATSDPTSGARDEQFF.

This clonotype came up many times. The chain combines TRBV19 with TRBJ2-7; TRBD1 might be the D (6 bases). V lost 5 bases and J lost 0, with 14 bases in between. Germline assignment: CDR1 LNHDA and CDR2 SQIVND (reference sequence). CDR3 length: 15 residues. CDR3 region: CASSLRDRSSYEQYF. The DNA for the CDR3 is TGTGCCAGTAGTCTACGCGACAGGAGCTCCTACGAGCAGTACTTC.

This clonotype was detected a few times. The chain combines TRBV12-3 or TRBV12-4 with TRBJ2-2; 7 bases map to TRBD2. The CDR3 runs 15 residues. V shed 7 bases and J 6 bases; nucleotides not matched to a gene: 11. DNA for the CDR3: TGTGCCAGCACCGTCGCGGGAGTAGCGGCCGGGGAGCTGTTTTTT. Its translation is CASTVAGVAAGELFF.

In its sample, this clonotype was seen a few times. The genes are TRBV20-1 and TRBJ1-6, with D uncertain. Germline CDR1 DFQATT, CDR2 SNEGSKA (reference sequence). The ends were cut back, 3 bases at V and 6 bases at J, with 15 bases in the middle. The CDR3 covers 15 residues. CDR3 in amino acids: CSASGQVVGNSPLHF. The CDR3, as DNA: TGCAGTGCTAGCGGGCAGGTGGTGGGTAATTCACCCCTCCACTTT.

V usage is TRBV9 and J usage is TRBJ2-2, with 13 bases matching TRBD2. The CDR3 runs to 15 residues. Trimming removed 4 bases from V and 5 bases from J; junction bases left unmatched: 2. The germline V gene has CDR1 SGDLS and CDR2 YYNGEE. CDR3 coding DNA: TGTGCCAGCAGCACGGGACTAGCGGGGACCGGGGAGCTGTTTTTT. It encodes CASSTGLAGTGELFF.

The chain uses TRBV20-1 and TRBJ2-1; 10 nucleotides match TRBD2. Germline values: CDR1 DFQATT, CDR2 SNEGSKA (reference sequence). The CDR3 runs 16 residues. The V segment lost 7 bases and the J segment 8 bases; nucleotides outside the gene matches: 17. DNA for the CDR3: TGCAGTGGAATCCCAGGGAGCGGGAGGGCCATCGATGAGCAGTTCTTC. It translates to CSGIPGSGRAIDEQFF.